These 4 T cell receptor beta chains share one sample of origin, sequenced in a study of blood T cell repertoires in COVID-19. Sequencing used immunoSEQ multiplex PCR; TCRdb keeps in-frame clones, though not all of them. This table holds 150,000 to 200,000 clones, roughly 84% found once. Sequencing input: PBMCs or T cells enriched from blood (not recorded which). The receptors shown here come from a woman in her thirties who had been exposed to COVID-19.

V usage is TRBV19 and J usage is TRBJ1-2, with D possibly TRBD1 on 5 matching bases. CDR1 and CDR2 (germline): LNHDA, SQIVND (reference sequence). The ends were cut back, 7 bases at V and 7 bases at J, with 22 bases in the middle. The CDR3 has 15 residues. The CDR3 DNA reads TGTGCCAGTATCCCCAGACCGGGACGGGGGTCTGGCTACACCTTC. This codes for CASIPRPGRGSGYTF.

The chain joins TRBV3-1 (or the pseudogene TRBV3-2) to TRBJ2-1; TRBD2 matches at 9 bases. This CDR3 spans 15 amino acids. Trimming removed 8 bases from V and 4 bases from J; junction bases left unmatched: 9. Germline assignment: CDR1 LGHDT and CDR2 YNNKEL (reference sequence). The CDR3 reads CASHRGTSYYNEQFF. CDR3 in DNA: TGTGCCAGCCATCGTGGGACTAGCTATTACAATGAGCAGTTCTTC.

This chain joins TRBV6-5 and TRBJ1-6, with 10 bases aligning to TRBD1. The V gene end was trimmed by 3 bases and the J gene end by 9 bases; junction bases not matched to a gene: 8. The CDR3 extends over 16 amino acids. Germline V gives CDR1 MNHEY, CDR2 SVGAGI. CDR3: CASSYTSGTGVSPLHF. The CDR3 coding sequence is TGTGCCAGCAGTTATACTTCCGGGACAGGGGTTTCACCCCTCCACTTT.

This chain uses TRBV9 with TRBJ1-1; D is undetermined. The CDR3 has 14 residues. Trimming took off 5 bases at V and 3 bases at J, with 14 bases between the two ends. CDR1 is SGDLS, CDR2 YYNGEE, per germline. Written as DNA, the CDR3 is TGTGCCAGCAGGCGTATGTCCGGGGACACTGAAGCTTTCTTT. This sequence encodes CASRRMSGDTEAFF.